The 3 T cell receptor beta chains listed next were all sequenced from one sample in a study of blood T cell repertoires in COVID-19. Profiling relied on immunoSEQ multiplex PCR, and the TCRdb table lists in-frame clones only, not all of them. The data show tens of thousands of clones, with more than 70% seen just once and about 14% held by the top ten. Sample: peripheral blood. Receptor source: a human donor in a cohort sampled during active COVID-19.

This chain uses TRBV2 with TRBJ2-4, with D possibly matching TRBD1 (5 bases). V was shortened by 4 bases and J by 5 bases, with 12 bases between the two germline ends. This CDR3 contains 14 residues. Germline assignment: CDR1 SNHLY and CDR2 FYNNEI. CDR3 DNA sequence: TGTGCCAGCAGTGTCCAGGGTGGCGAAAACATTCAGTACTTC. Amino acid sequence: CASSVQGGENIQYF.

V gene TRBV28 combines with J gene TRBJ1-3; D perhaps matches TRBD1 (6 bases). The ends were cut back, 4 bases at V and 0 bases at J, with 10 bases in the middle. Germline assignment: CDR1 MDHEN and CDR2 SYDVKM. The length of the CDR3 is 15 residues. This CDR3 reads CASSSRGHSGNTIYF. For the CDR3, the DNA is TGTGCCAGCAGTTCCAGGGGCCACTCTGGAAACACCATATATTTT.

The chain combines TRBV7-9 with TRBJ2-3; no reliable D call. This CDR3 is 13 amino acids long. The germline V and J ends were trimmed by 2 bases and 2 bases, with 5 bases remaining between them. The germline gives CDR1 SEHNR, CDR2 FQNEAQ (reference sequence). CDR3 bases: TGTGCCAGCAGCTTATCCTACACAGATACGCAGTATTTT. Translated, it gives CASSLSYTDTQYF.